This TCR beta chain was obtained from a study of shared clonotypes between healthy human individuals. Trimming cost V 2 bases and J 4 bases; bases outside gene matches: 11. Germline V gene data show CDR1 as KGHSH and CDR2 as LQKENI. This CDR3 spans 17 amino acids. Splitting of each subset's genomic DNA was done evenly across several immunoSEQ plates. Profiled with immunoSEQ multiplex PCR; TCRdb holds only in-frame clones, not every one. The repertoire holds hundreds of thousands of clones, with 76% as singletons. Sequencing used PBMCs. The receptor's source is a woman aged 40 to 49 in good health. Some clones in this sample may be carry-over from other donors' samples. The rearrangement links TRBV18 to TRBJ2-3; TRBD2 aligns across 8 bases. The CDR3 DNA reads as TGTGCCAGCTCACCATCCATAACGGGAGGGCCGGCAGATACGCAGTATTTT. Protein product: CASSPSITGGPADTQYF. Filled out from reference TRBV18 and TRBJ2-3, the complete variable domain reads NAGVMQNPRHLVRRRGQEARLRCSPMKGHSHVYWYRQLPEEGLKFMVYLQKENIIDESGMPKERFSAEFPKEGPSILRIQQVVRGDSAAYFCASSPSITGGPADTQYFGPGTRLTVL.